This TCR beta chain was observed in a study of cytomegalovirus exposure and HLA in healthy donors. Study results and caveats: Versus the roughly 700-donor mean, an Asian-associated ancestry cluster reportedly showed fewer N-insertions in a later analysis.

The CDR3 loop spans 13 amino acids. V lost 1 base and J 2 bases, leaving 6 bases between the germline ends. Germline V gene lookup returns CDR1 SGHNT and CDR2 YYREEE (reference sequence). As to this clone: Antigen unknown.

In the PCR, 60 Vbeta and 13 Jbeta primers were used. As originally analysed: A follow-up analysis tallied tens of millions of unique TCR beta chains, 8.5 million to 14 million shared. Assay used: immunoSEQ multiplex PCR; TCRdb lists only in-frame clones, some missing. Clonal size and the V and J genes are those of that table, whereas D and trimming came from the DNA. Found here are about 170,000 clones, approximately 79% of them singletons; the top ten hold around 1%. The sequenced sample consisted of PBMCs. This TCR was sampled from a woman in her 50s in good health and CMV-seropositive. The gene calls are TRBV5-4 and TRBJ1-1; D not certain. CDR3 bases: TGTGCCAGCAGCTTGACAGCCAACACTGAAGCTTTCTTT. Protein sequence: CASSLTANTEAFF.